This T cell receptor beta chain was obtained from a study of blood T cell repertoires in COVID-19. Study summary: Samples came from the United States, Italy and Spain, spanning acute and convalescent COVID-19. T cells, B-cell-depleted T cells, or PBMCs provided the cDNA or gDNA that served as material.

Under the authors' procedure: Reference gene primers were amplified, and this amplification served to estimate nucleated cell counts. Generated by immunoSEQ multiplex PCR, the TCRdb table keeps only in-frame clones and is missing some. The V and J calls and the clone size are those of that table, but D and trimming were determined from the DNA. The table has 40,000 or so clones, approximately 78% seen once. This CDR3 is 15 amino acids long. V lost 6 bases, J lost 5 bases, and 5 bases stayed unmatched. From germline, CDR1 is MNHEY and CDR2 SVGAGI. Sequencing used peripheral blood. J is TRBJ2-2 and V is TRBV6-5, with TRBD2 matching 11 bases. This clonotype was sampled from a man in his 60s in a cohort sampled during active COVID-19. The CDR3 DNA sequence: TGTGCCAGCAGCCCCGGGACTAGCGGTACCGGGGAGCTGTTTTTT. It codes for CASSPGTSGTGELFF.